This TCR beta chain originates from a study of blood T cell repertoires in COVID-19. Some clones are missing from TCRdb's copy, which holds only in-frame ones; the method was immunoSEQ multiplex PCR. Of some 310,000 clones in the sample, around 87% were seen once. The receptor was derived from a man aged 50-59 years with active or convalescent COVID-19. Sequenced input: peripheral blood.

The chain's CDR3 is CASSVGDVGNQPQHF. The CDR3 bases are TGTGCCAGCAGCGTTGGAGACGTCGGCAATCAGCCCCAGCATTTT. This chain links TRBV9 with TRBJ1-5, with D hard to call. Trimming stripped 2 bases from V and 2 bases from J, with 11 bases between. The CDR3 has 15 residues. From germline, CDR1 is SGDLS and CDR2 YYNGEE.